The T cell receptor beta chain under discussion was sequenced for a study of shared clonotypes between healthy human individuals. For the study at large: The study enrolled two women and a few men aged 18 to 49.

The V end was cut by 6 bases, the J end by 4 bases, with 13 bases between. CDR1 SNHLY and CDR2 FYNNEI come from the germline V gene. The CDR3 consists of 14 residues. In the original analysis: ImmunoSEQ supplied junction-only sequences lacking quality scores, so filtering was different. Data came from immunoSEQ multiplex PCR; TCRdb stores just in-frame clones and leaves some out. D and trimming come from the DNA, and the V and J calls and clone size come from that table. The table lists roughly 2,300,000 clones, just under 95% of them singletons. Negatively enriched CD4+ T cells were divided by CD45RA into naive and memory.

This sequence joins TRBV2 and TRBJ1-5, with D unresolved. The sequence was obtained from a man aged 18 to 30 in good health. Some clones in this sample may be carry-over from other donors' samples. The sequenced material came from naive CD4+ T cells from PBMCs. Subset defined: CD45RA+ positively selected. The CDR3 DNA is TGTGCCAGCAGCGACCTATCGCGAAATCAGCCCCAGCATTTT. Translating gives CASSDLSRNQPQHF. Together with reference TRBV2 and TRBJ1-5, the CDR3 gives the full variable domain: EPEVTQTPSHQVTQMGQEVILRCVPISNHLYFYWYRQILGQKVEFLVSFYNNEISEKSEIFDDQFSVERPDGSNFTLKIRSTKLEDSAMYFCASSDLSRNQPQHFGDGTRLSIL.